Detailed here is one TCR beta chain. TCRdb called the 5' RACE reads again in MiXCR, with one record for every CDR3 protein. Of some 62,000 distinct CDR3 sequences in the sample, 25% to 30% were seen once. With 3 bases removed from V and 2 bases from J, the gap between germline ends came to 8 bases. CDR1 is WSHSY and CDR2 is SAAADI in the germline V gene. CDR3 length equals 13 residues. The sequencing sample was made of tumor-infiltrating naive CD4+ T cells sorted from the breast tumor. Subset reported: naive CD4+ T cells, CD4+CD45RA+CD25-. This chain links TRBV10-2 with TRBJ2-7, with D unclear. This TCR derives from a female donor with breast cancer. CDR3 sequence (DNA): TGCGCCAGCAGTGATGGGCTAGCCTACGAGCAGTACTTC. Its translation is CASSDGLAYEQYF.